This T cell receptor beta chain is drawn from a study of blood T cell repertoires in COVID-19. Germline CDR1 and CDR2: SGHTA and FQGNSA. This CDR3 region has 14 residues. Trimming removed 5 bases at V and 6 bases at J, with 14 bases between. In the source study's methods: Scientists estimated how many nucleated cells there were by amplifying reference gene primers. Libraries were prepared by immunoSEQ multiplex PCR; TCRdb keeps only in-frame clonotypes and omits some of them. The V and J calls and clone size come from that table; D and trimming were worked out from the DNA. Of fewer than 30,000 clones listed, 60% to 80% were seen once; the top ten hold around a fifth.

The sequenced sample consisted of peripheral blood. The chain couples TRBV7-2 to TRBJ1-5; no clear D gene. This TCR derives from a boy aged 2-15 years with active or convalescent COVID-19. The chain's CDR3 is CASSPGGGVQPQHF. Written as DNA, the CDR3 is TGTGCCAGCAGCCCGGGAGGCGGTGTTCAGCCCCAGCATTTT.